These 12 T cell receptor beta chains originate from one sample sequenced in a study of T cell responses to AZD1222 COVID-19 vaccine. Generated by immunoSEQ multiplex PCR, the TCRdb table keeps only in-frame clones and is missing some. The table has some 30,000 clones, approximately 90% seen once. The sample consisted of peripheral blood, taken on day 0 of AZD1222 vaccination. These receptors all come from an adult in good health.

This rearrangement joins TRBV7-2 to TRBJ2-7, with D tentatively TRBD1 (6 bases). This CDR3 comprises 14 residues. Trimming cost V 8 bases and J 6 bases, with 20 bases left between them. Germline V gene lookup returns CDR1 SGHTA and CDR2 FQGNSA. The CDR3 reads CASRGTGTSGEQYF. The CDR3 DNA sequence: TGTGCCAGCCGCGGTACGGGGACATCCGGCGAGCAGTACTTC.

This clone has just one count. This sequence joins TRBV24-1 and TRBJ1-5, with D possibly matching TRBD1 (6 bases). Germline assignment: CDR1 KGHDR and CDR2 SFDVKD. The CDR3 has 17 amino acids. Deletions cut 3 bases from V and 0 bases from J, with 14 bases between. DNA of the CDR3: TGTGCCACCAGTGATGCTCGAACAGGGAATAGCAATCAGCCCCAGCATTTT. It specifies CATSDARTGNSNQPQHF.

The chain uses TRBV5-6 and TRBJ1-2, with TRBD1 as a possible D gene (6 bases). The CDR3 has 15 residues. Per germline, CDR1 SGHDT and CDR2 YYEEEE. Trimming removed 3 bases at V and 8 bases at J, with 20 bases between. As DNA, the CDR3 is TGTGCCAGCAGCTCACTAATCCCGGCAGGGGACGGCTACACCTTC. Translated, it gives CASSSLIPAGDGYTF.

The V call is TRBV5-1, the J call TRBJ2-7, with 8 bases fitting TRBD1. This CDR3 region has 18 residues. Per germline, CDR1 SGHRS and CDR2 YFSETQ. The trim removed 1 base at V and 2 bases at J, leaving 14 bases unmatched. Here the CDR3 reads CASSLWSKGQGRTYEQYF. CDR3 nucleotide sequence: TGCGCCAGCAGCTTGTGGAGTAAAGGACAGGGTCGAACCTACGAGCAGTACTTC.

The chain has TRBV5-6 and TRBJ1-1; tentatively, D is TRBD1 (6 bases). Between the trimmed V and J ends, which lost 1 base and 4 bases, there was a span of 8 bases. CDR1 is SGHDT and CDR2 is YYEEEE in the germline V gene. The CDR3 is 13 amino acids. The CDR3: CASSLQGLTEAFF. DNA of the CDR3: TGTGCCAGCAGCTTGCAGGGGCTCACTGAAGCTTTCTTT.

CDR3 DNA sequence: TGTGCCACGGGACAGTGGGGCACTGAAGCTTTCTTT. It translates to CATGQWGTEAFF. This chain joins TRBV19 and TRBJ1-1, with 7 bases that match TRBD1. J lost 4 bases, V lost 10 bases, and 6 bases had no gene match. Germline V lookup: CDR1 LNHDA, CDR2 SQIVND (reference sequence). The CDR3 is made up of 12 amino acids.

The chain couples TRBV5-5 to TRBJ2-2, with 8 positions matching TRBD2. The germline V gene has CDR1 SGHKS and CDR2 YYEKEE (reference sequence). Unmatched junction bases numbered 12, after V lost 7 bases and J lost 7 bases. There are 15 residues in the CDR3. CDR3 region: CASGISGTRNGELFF. Here the CDR3 DNA reads TGTGCCAGCGGGATTTCCGGGACTAGAAACGGGGAGCTGTTTTTT. The full variable domain, rest sourced from reference TRBV5-5 and TRBJ2-2, is DAGVTQSPTHLIKTRGQQVTLRCSPISGHKSVSWYQQVLGQGPQFIFQYYEKEERGRGNFPDRFSARQFPNYSSELNVNALLLGDSALYLCASGISGTRNGELFFGEGSRLTVL.

This chain connects TRBV10-3 to TRBJ2-5; D not certain. Germline assignment: CDR1 ENHRY and CDR2 SYGVKD. The germline V and J ends were trimmed by 4 bases and 3 bases, with 9 bases remaining between them. The CDR3 has 13 residues. The CDR3 DNA reads as TGTGCCATCAGTGGGGCTAGGGAAGAGACCCAGTACTTC. Translation: CAISGAREETQYF.

The gene calls are TRBV19 and TRBJ1-3; no clear D gene. In germline, CDR1 is LNHDA, CDR2 SQIVND (reference sequence). There are 16 residues in the CDR3. V dropped 3 bases and J dropped 0 bases, with 12 bases sitting between them. The CDR3: CASSIGRPGSGNTIYF. Written as DNA, the CDR3 is TGTGCCAGTAGTATTGGACGGCCTGGCTCTGGAAACACCATATATTTT.

This clone is a singleton in its sample. V and J are TRBV27 and TRBJ2-7; 7 nucleotides agree with TRBD1. Trimming removed 5 bases from V and 3 bases from J; junction bases left unmatched: 4. The germline CDR1 and CDR2 sequences are MNHEY and SMNVEV (reference sequence). This CDR3 region has 13 residues. CDR3 sequence (DNA): TGTGCCAGCAGTGTGACAGGGAACTACGAGCAGTACTTC. Protein sequence: CASSVTGNYEQYF.

The chain is built from TRBV9 and TRBJ1-2; D uncertain. Germline V gene sequence: CDR1 SGDLS, CDR2 YYNGEE. V lost 0 bases and J lost 1, with 10 bases in between. This CDR3 is 15 amino acids long. This CDR3 reads CASSVGSHLNYGYTF. CDR3 bases: TGTGCCAGCAGCGTAGGGAGCCATCTTAACTATGGCTACACCTTC.

V usage is TRBV5-1 and J usage is TRBJ1-1, with unresolved D. Trimming removed 0 bases at V and 6 bases at J, with 12 bases between. CDR1 and CDR2 (germline): SGHRS, YFSETQ. The CDR3 covers 14 residues. The CDR3 nucleotides read TGCGCCAGCAGCTTGGAGAAGGTGGTCGCTGAAGCTTTCTTT. This translates into CASSLEKVVAEAFF. The full variable domain, its missing parts supplied by reference TRBV5-1 and TRBJ1-1, is KAGVTQTPRYLIKTRGQQVTLSCSPISGHRSVSWYQQTPGQGLQFLFEYFSETQRNKGNFPGRFSGRQFSNSRSEMNVSTLELGDSALYLCASSLEKVVAEAFFGQGTRLTVV.